The next 15 T cell receptor beta chains were all read from a single sample in a study of shared clonotypes between healthy human individuals (TCRdb year 2020). Libraries were prepared through the immunoSEQ multiplex PCR assay. TCRdb limited this immuneACCESS table to in-frame rearrangements with V and J called. A share of clones is missing; checked studies link under half to unresolved V genes, and the rest is unexplained. The sample table holds over a million clones, of which just under 99% were seen once. The ten largest clonotypes hold 0.36% of the sample. Sequenced material: naive CD4+ T cells sorted from blood. Per the publication, the cell subset or site label means: CD45RA+ positively selected. These receptors came from a young man in good health.

This CDR3 reads CASSLIMNTGELFF. The CDR3 nucleotides are TGTGCCAGCAGTTTAATAATGAACACCGGGGAGCTGTTTTTT. The chain uses TRBV27 and TRBJ2-2; no firm D call. V was clipped by 2 bases and J by 1 base, with 5 bases between them. Looked up from germline, CDR1 is MNHEY and CDR2 is SMNVEV (reference sequence). This CDR3 has 14 residues.

The chain has TRBV7-6 and TRBJ2-1; TRBD1 aligns across 9 bases. This CDR3 comprises 15 residues. V gave up 3 bases and J gave up 7 bases; unmatched junction bases: 7. In germline, CDR1 is SGHVS, CDR2 FNYEAQ. For the CDR3, the DNA is TGTGCCAGCAGCTTGGGACAGGGAGGTAGAAATGAGCAGTTCTTC. It yields the protein CASSLGQGGRNEQFF.

V and J are TRBV28 and TRBJ2-5; D call uncertain. In germline, CDR1 is MDHEN, CDR2 SYDVKM. The CDR3 totals 13 residues. V was pared by 4 bases and J by 1 base, with 7 bases between. CDR3 nucleotide sequence: TGTGCCAGCAGTTACCCCCCCCAAGAGACCCAGTACTTC. Protein sequence: CASSYPPQETQYF. The full variable domain, rest sourced from reference TRBV28 and TRBJ2-5, is DVKVTQSSRYLVKRTGEKVFLECVQDMDHENMFWYRQDPGLGLRLIYFSYDVKMKEKGDIPEGYSVSREKKERFSLILESASTNQTSMYLCASSYPPQETQYFGPGTRLLVL.

V usage is TRBV2 and J usage is TRBJ2-7; 11 positions agree with TRBD1. The CDR3 is made up of 15 amino acids. CDR1 SNHLY and CDR2 FYNNEI come from the germline V gene. J was trimmed by 3 bases and V by 4 bases; bases with no gene match: 5. CDR3 region: CASSGTGGVYYEQYF. CDR3 nucleotides: TGTGCCAGCAGTGGGACAGGGGGCGTTTACTACGAGCAGTACTTC.

This chain joins TRBV20-1 and TRBJ2-3; no definite D call. V lost 6 bases and J lost 2, with 6 bases in between. The CDR3 covers 11 residues. CDR1 and CDR2 (germline): DFQATT, SNEGSKA (reference sequence). The CDR3 protein is CSAIVTDTQYF. The CDR3 DNA is TGCAGTGCGATTGTCACAGATACGCAGTATTTT.

CDR3 loop: CASSLKSKDTGPNTGELFF. The CDR3 nucleotides read TGTGCCAGCAGCTTAAAGTCGAAGGACACGGGACCGAACACCGGGGAGCTGTTTTTT. The chain links TRBV7-6 to TRBJ2-2; D may be TRBD1 or TRBD2 (5 bases each). The CDR3 contains 19 residues. The V and J ends lost 2 bases and 0 bases respectively, with 19 bases between them. CDR1 and CDR2 from the germline V gene are SGHVS and FNYEAQ.

This chain connects TRBV5-1 to TRBJ2-5; no clear D gene. Trimming stripped 4 bases from V and 3 bases from J, with 19 bases between. The CDR3 sequence is 16 residues long. Germline V CDR1 and CDR2: SGHRS, YFSETQ. CDR3 in amino acids: CASSLFSSRSEETQYF. CDR3 nucleotides: TGCGCCAGCAGCCTCTTTAGCAGTAGAAGTGAAGAGACCCAGTACTTC.

The chain links TRBV5-5 to TRBJ1-5; D is undetermined. Germline V lookup: CDR1 SGHKS, CDR2 YYEKEE (reference sequence). Trimming took off 2 bases at V and 2 bases at J, with 14 bases between the two ends. CDR3 length: 16 residues. The CDR3 reads CASSFLGVEGNQPQHF. The CDR3 DNA is TGTGCCAGCAGCTTTTTGGGCGTCGAGGGCAATCAGCCCCAGCATTTT.

This sequence joins TRBV27 and TRBJ2-3; D ambiguous. Germline V gene sequence: CDR1 MNHEY, CDR2 SMNVEV (reference sequence). V shed 2 bases and J shed 5 bases, with 14 bases lying between them. This CDR3 contains 15 residues. The CDR3 is CASSLQGLGKDTQYF. Here the CDR3 DNA reads TGTGCCAGCAGTTTACAAGGATTGGGAAAAGATACGCAGTATTTT.

The count of this clone is one. This chain uses TRBV6-1 with TRBJ1-2, with D maybe TRBD1 (6 bases). CDR1 is MNHNS and CDR2 is SASEGT in the germline V gene. The CDR3 covers 14 residues. Trimming shortened V by 4 bases and J by 6 bases, and 15 bases separated the two germline ends. In DNA, the CDR3 is TGTGCCAGCAGTGTAGGGACGGGACAAAATGGCTACACCTTC. Its protein product is CASSVGTGQNGYTF.

The chain recombines TRBV7-6 with TRBJ2-5; TRBD1 or TRBD2 may be the D gene (6 bases each). The CDR3 loop spans 16 amino acids. From germline, CDR1 is SGHVS and CDR2 FNYEAQ. Deletions cut 5 bases from V and 2 bases from J, with 18 bases between. The CDR3 DNA sequence: TGTGCCAGCAGCAAACAGGGAGGTTTAGTGCAAGAGACCCAGTACTTC. It translates to CASSKQGGLVQETQYF.

Comment on this clone: The same CDR3 can be traced to other DNA sequences in this sample. The V and J genes are TRBV5-1 and TRBJ1-5, with D tentatively TRBD1 (6 bases). The CDR3 has 14 amino acids. V was trimmed by 1 base and J by 3 bases, leaving 8 bases between them. Germline V CDR1 and CDR2: SGHRS, YFSETQ. In nucleotides, the CDR3 is TGCGCCAGCAGCTTGCAGGGGAACAATCAGCCCCAGCATTTT. Translated, it gives CASSLQGNNQPQHF.

This chain uses TRBV28 with TRBJ2-7; maybe TRBD2 (5 bases). Germline CDR1 MDHEN, CDR2 SYDVKM. The CDR3 is made up of 13 amino acids. V was trimmed by 10 bases and J by 0 bases, leaving 13 bases between them. The chain's CDR3 is CATHEGSSYEQYF. CDR3 in DNA: TGTGCCACTCACGAAGGGAGCTCCTACGAGCAGTACTTC.

The chain uses TRBV5-1 and TRBJ2-3, with TRBD2 identical over 7 bases. The CDR3 loop spans 18 amino acids. V was pared by 6 bases and J by 3 bases, with 19 bases of the junction left unmatched. Germline CDR1 reads SGHRS; CDR2 reads YFSETQ. The CDR3, as DNA: TGCGCCAGCAAAGTTGGGGTCGTCGGGGGAGGGCCGACAGATACGCAGTATTTT. It encodes CASKVGVVGGGPTDTQYF.

The rearrangement links TRBV7-3 to TRBJ2-1; 7 bases map to TRBD2. CDR3 size: 16 residues. The J segment lost 3 bases and the V segment lost 5 bases, leaving 10 bases of the junction unmatched. From germline, CDR1 is SGHTA and CDR2 FQGTGA. CDR3 region: CASSPHGLAGYNEQFF. The CDR3 DNA sequence: TGTGCCAGCAGCCCACACGGCTTAGCGGGCTACAATGAGCAGTTCTTC.